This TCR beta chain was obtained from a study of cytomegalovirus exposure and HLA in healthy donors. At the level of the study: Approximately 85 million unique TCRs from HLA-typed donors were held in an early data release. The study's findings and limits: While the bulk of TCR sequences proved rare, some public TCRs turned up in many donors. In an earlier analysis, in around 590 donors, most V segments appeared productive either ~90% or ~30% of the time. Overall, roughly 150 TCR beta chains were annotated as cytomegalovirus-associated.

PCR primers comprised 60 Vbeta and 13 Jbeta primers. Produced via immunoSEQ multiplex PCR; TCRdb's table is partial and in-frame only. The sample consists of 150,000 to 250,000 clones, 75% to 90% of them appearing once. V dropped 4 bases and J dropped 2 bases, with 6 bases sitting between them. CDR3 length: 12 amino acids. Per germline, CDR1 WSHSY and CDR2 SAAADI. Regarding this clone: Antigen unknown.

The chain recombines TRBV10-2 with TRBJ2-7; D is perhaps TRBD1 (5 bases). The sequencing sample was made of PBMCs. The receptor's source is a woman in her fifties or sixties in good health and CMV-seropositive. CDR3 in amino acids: CASSGQTYEQYF. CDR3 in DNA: TGCGCCAGCAGTGGACAGACCTACGAGCAGTACTTC.